Listed below are T cell receptor beta chains from one sample, sequenced in a study of blood T cell repertoires in COVID-19. TCRdb's copy holds only in-frame clones and misses some; the assay was immunoSEQ multiplex PCR. Of around 250,000 clones listed, about 82% are singletons. Sequenced sample: peripheral blood. The origin of the receptors is a man at least 80 years old with acute or convalescent COVID-19. Both conserved end residues are part of each CDR3. The D gene is left open where the match is weak. Where a row states a size, it is once, few, many or the class of an expanded clone; other rows omit it.

TRBJ1-1,TRBV29-1,-,-,12,CSTLQGNTEAFF,TGCAGCACGTTGCAGGGGAACACTGAAGCTTTCTTT
TRBJ1-5,TRBV29-1,TRBD1,-,13,CSVGQGGNQPQHF,TGCAGCGTCGGACAGGGGGGCAATCAGCCCCAGCATTTT
TRBJ1-1,TRBV7-9,-,-,15,CASSLSGGGDTEAFF,TGTGCCAGCAGCTTATCCGGAGGGGGGGACACTGAAGCTTTCTTT
TRBJ2-2,TRBV10-1,TRBD2,once,18,CASTESLAGVKNTGELFF,TGCGCCAGCACCGAAAGCCTAGCGGGGGTGAAGAACACCGGGGAGCTGTTTTTT
TRBJ1-2,TRBV6-6,-,-,15,CASSYSSGRNYGYTF,TGTGCCAGCAGTTACTCGAGCGGGAGAAACTATGGCTACACCTTC
TRBJ2-3,TRBV28,-,-,14,CASRQLGLTDTQYF,TGTGCCAGCAGGCAGCTAGGACTCACAGATACGCAGTATTTT
TRBJ1-4,TRBV19,-,-,14,CASSNRLTSEKLFF,TGTGCCAGTAGTAACAGGCTAACGAGTGAAAAACTGTTTTTT
TRBJ1-5,TRBV10-2,TRBD1,-,14,CASGQGARNQPQHF,TGCGCCAGCGGACAGGGGGCGAGGAATCAGCCCCAGCATTTT
TRBJ2-7,TRBV27,TRBD1,-,12,CASSTTGVEQYF,TGTGCCAGCAGTACTACAGGGGTAGAGCAGTACTTC
TRBJ1-6,TRBV19,TRBD1,-,16,CASSTQGANSNSPLHF,TGTGCCAGTAGTACGCAGGGGGCTAATTCTAATTCACCCCTCCACTTT
TRBJ2-6,TRBV6-2/TRBV6-3,-,-,15,CASSYRHSGANVLTF,TGTGCCAGCAGTTACCGACACTCTGGGGCCAACGTCCTGACTTTC
TRBJ2-7,TRBV5-1,-,few,11,CASSIDREQYF,TGCGCCAGCAGCATAGACAGAGAGCAGTACTTC
TRBJ2-1,TRBV18,-,once,15,CASSPGQVTYNEQFF,TGTGCCAGCTCACCAGGGCAGGTGACCTACAATGAGCAGTTCTTC
TRBJ1-1,TRBV2,-,once,10,CASRRTRAFF,TGTGCCAGCCGTAGGACAAGGGCTTTCTTT
TRBJ2-7,TRBV2,-,-,12,CASSDRANEQYF,TGTGCCAGCAGTGATCGAGCAAACGAGCAGTACTTC
TRBJ1-6,TRBV10-3,TRBD1,-,15,CAISESTGGQFPLHF,TGTGCCATCAGTGAGTCCACAGGGGGCCAATTCCCCCTCCACTTT
TRBJ1-3,TRBV5-4,TRBD1,-,14,CASSLSDRGDTIYF,TGTGCCAGCAGCTTATCGGACAGGGGGGACACCATATATTTT
TRBJ2-5,TRBV6-5,-,few,14,CASSPTTGKETQYF,TGTGCCAGCAGTCCCACGACTGGAAAAGAGACCCAGTACTTC
TRBJ1-4,TRBV4-3,-,-,15,CASSQDQGTNEKLFF,TGCGCCAGCAGCCAAGATCAGGGCACTAATGAAAAACTGTTTTTT
TRBJ1-5,TRBV6-1,-,few,15,CASSEGAGGNQPQHF,TGTGCCAGCAGTGAAGGGGCAGGGGGCAATCAGCCCCAGCATTTT
TRBJ1-4,TRBV29-1,-,-,13,CSALGGLDEKLFF,TGCAGCGCCCTGGGGGGGTTGGATGAAAAACTGTTTTTT
TRBJ2-1,TRBV19,-,-,13,CATRHIQFNEQFF,TGTGCCACCCGCCACATCCAATTTAATGAGCAGTTCTTC
TRBJ1-6,TRBV7-9,-,-,13,CASSLDRPSPLHF,TGTGCCAGCAGCCTAGACAGGCCTTCACCCCTCCACTTT
TRBJ1-2,TRBV28,-,-,13,CASKPEAVRGYTF,TGTGCCAGCAAACCTGAGGCTGTAAGAGGCTACACCTTC
TRBJ1-1,TRBV10-1,TRBD1,few,13,CASTGQRNTEAFF,TGCGCCAGCACGGGACAGAGGAACACTGAAGCTTTCTTT
TRBJ2-5,TRBV5-5,-,-,14,CASSADRTRETQYF,TGTGCCAGCAGCGCGGACAGAACTCGAGAGACCCAGTACTTC
TRBJ2-5,TRBV27,TRBD2,few,16,CASSSTSGRDWETQYF,TGTGCCAGCAGTTCTACTAGCGGGAGGGACTGGGAGACCCAGTACTTC